This T cell receptor beta chain comes out of a study of blood T cell repertoires in COVID-19. The overall study: Material from acute and convalescent COVID-19 was sourced from the United States, Italy and Spain. T cells, B-cell-depleted T cells, or PBMCs supplied cDNA or gDNA.

This CDR3 spans 12 amino acids. V was shortened by 5 bases and J by 14 bases, with 13 bases between the two germline ends. The germline CDR1 and CDR2 sequences are SGHVS and FNYEAQ. As processed by the authors: Estimation of nucleated cell counts was performed using reference gene primer amplification. The data were produced by immunoSEQ multiplex PCR, yet TCRdb's version contains in-frame clones alone and is incomplete. V and J calls and clone size are as listed in that table; D and trimming were resolved from the DNA. The sample yields more than 150,000 clones, 75% to 90% seen once. This sequence joins TRBV7-6 and TRBJ1-6; possibly TRBD1 for D (5 bases). The TCR was taken from an older woman with acute or convalescent COVID-19. The sequenced material came from peripheral blood. The CDR3 region is CASSPSRGSLHF. The CDR3 DNA reads as TGTGCCAGCAGCCCATCCCGGGGGTCCCTCCACTTT.